The entry below describes one T cell receptor (beta chain). Other DNA sequences in the same sample also yield this CDR3. Profiling relied on immunoSEQ multiplex PCR, and the TCRdb table lists in-frame clones only, not all of them. The sample has over 2 million clones, about 95% seen once. This CDR3 region has 14 residues. V shed 6 bases and J shed 4 bases, with 16 bases lying between them. Germline CDR1 SNHLY, CDR2 FYNNEI. This specimen belongs to a study of shared clonotypes between healthy human individuals. Naive CD8 cells comprised CD45RO-negative, CCR7-positively selected cells, excluding terminally differentiated effector memory CD45RA+ cells.

The chain has TRBV2 and TRBJ2-7, with D possibly matching TRBD1 (6 bases). This sequence originates from a man between 18 and 35 years old in good health. The sequenced sample was naive CD8+ T cells sorted from blood. The CDR3 nucleotides read TGTGCCAGCAGCGACCGAAACAGGGCTTACGAGCAGTACTTC. This sequence encodes CASSDRNRAYEQYF.